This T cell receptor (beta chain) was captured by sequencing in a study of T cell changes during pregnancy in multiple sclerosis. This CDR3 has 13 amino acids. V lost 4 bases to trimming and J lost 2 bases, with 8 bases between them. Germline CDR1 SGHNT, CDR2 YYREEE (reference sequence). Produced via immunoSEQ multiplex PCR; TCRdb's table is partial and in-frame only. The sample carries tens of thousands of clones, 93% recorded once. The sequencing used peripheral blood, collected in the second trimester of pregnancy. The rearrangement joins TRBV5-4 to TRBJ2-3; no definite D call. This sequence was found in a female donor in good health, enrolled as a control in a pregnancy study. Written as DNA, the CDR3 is TGTGCCAGCAGCGCCGGGTCCACAGATACGCAGTATTTT. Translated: CASSAGSTDTQYF. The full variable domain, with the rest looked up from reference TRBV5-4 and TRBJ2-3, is ETGVTQSPTHLIKTRGQQVTLRCSSQSGHNTVSWYQQALGQGPQFIFQYYREEENGRGNFPPRFSGLQFPNYSSELNVNALELDDSALYLCASSAGSTDTQYFGPGTRLTVL.